Listed below are T cell receptor beta chains from one sample, sequenced in a study of blood T cell repertoires in COVID-19. Assay: immunoSEQ multiplex PCR; the TCRdb copy retains only in-frame clones and omits some. The sample shows 220,000 or so clones, about 86% of them seen only once. The sample taken for sequencing was peripheral blood. All receptors come from a woman between 55 and 75 years old with acute or convalescent COVID-19. Each CDR3 is given with its conserved first and last residue. Each record gives: clone size, J gene, D gene, V gene, CDR3 protein, CDR3 DNA. A D gene is named only where the DNA matches it firmly. Part of the rows lack a size; the others show once, few, many or a class for expanded clones.

>.|TRBJ2-1|.|TRBV6-2/TRBV6-3
CASSYGNTGGEQFF
TGTGCCAGCAGTTACGGAAATACCGGAGGTGAGCAGTTCTTC
>.|TRBJ1-2|.|TRBV6-5
CASSYSRDRNYGYTF
TGTGCCAGCAGTTACTCTCGAGACAGGAACTATGGCTACACCTTC
>.|TRBJ2-7|.|TRBV6-5
CASTLTRSSYEQYF
TGTGCCAGCACCCTAACGAGGAGCTCCTACGAGCAGTACTTC
>.|TRBJ1-2|.|TRBV3-1/TRBV3-2
CASSPWTAGANYGYTF
TGTGCCAGCAGCCCGTGGACGGCCGGGGCTAACTATGGCTACACCTTC
>.|TRBJ2-3|TRBD2|TRBV9
CASSPDGDYTDTQYF
TGTGCCAGCAGCCCGGACGGGGACTACACAGATACGCAGTATTTT
>.|TRBJ2-5|.|TRBV7-3
CASSGGTHGETQYF
TGTGCCAGCAGCGGAGGGACCCACGGTGAGACCCAGTACTTC
>once|TRBJ2-2|.|TRBV6-5
CASRRRPEVGELFF
TGTGCCAGCAGGAGGCGACCTGAGGTCGGGGAGCTGTTTTTT
>.|TRBJ2-1|.|TRBV7-9
CASSSTGYNEQFF
TGTGCCAGCAGCTCAACAGGATACAATGAGCAGTTCTTC
>.|TRBJ1-1|.|TRBV6-1
CASSETVRGAEAFF
TGTGCCAGCAGTGAAACCGTCCGGGGGGCTGAAGCTTTCTTT
>.|TRBJ1-1|TRBD1|TRBV25-1
CASSDPGTENTEAFF
TGTGCCAGCAGTGACCCCGGGACAGAGAACACTGAAGCTTTCTTT
>once|TRBJ1-2|.|TRBV12-5
CASGLADRIF
TGTGCTAGTGGTTTAGCTGACAGAATCTTC
>.|TRBJ2-7|.|TRBV9
CASSVADTYIYEQYF
TGTGCCAGCAGCGTAGCGGACACTTATATCTACGAGCAGTACTTC
>.|TRBJ1-4|.|TRBV30
CAWRGGSYSELFF
TGTGCCTGGAGGGGAGGCAGTTATTCAGAACTGTTTTTT
>.|TRBJ2-1|TRBD2|TRBV5-1
CASSLSGGGAVDEQFF
TGCGCCAGCAGCTTGAGTGGCGGGGGGGCCGTGGATGAGCAGTTCTTC
>.|TRBJ1-5|.|TRBV6-6
CASSSPSGFSNQPQHF
TGTGCCAGCAGCTCCCCCTCGGGATTTAGCAATCAGCCCCAGCATTTT
>.|TRBJ1-4|.|TRBV30
CAWSIRGVGEKLFF
TGTGCCTGGAGCATTAGGGGTGTCGGTGAAAAACTGTTTTTT
>.|TRBJ2-1|TRBD1|TRBV7-2
CASSKQGQPNNEQFF
TGTGCCAGCAGCAAACAGGGACAGCCAAACAATGAGCAGTTCTTC
>.|TRBJ1-1|.|TRBV19
CASSMKTGTLNTEAFF
TGTGCCAGTAGTATGAAAACCGGGACTCTGAACACTGAAGCTTTCTTT
>.|TRBJ2-7|TRBD1|TRBV11-2
CASSARQGTSYEQYF
TGTGCCAGCAGCGCCAGACAGGGGACTTCCTACGAGCAGTACTTC
>.|TRBJ2-5|.|TRBV10-3
CAISSRGIQYF
TGTGCCATCAGCTCAAGAGGGATCCAGTACTTC
>.|TRBJ1-2|.|TRBV19
CASSEVNRSYGYTF
TGTGCCAGTAGCGAGGTAAACAGGTCCTATGGCTACACCTTC
>.|TRBJ2-7|TRBD2|TRBV5-4
CASSSAGGAPVYEQYF
TGTGCCAGCAGCTCGGCGGGGGGGGCACCCGTCTACGAGCAGTACTTC
>few|TRBJ1-6|TRBD1|TRBV6-1
CASSEGQPNSPLHF
TGTGCCAGCAGTGAGGGACAGCCAAATTCACCCCTCCACTTT
>.|TRBJ2-7|TRBD1|TRBV5-4
CASSPGQGAEQYF
TGTGCCAGCAGCCCGGGACAGGGGGCCGAGCAGTACTTC
>few|TRBJ2-1|.|TRBV7-9
CASSPPRGYVDEQFF
TGTGCCAGCAGTCCCCCACGGGGATACGTTGATGAGCAGTTCTTC
>.|TRBJ1-2|.|TRBV6-6
CASTDPGEGYTF
TGTGCCAGCACAGACCCAGGGGAAGGCTACACCTTC
>.|TRBJ1-2|TRBD1|TRBV19
CASTGTGGYKGYTF
TGTGCCAGTACCGGGACAGGGGGCTACAAGGGCTACACCTTC
>.|TRBJ1-5|TRBD1|TRBV28
CASSPGQYHQPQHF
TGTGCCAGCAGTCCGGGACAGTATCATCAGCCCCAGCATTTT
>.|TRBJ2-7|.|TRBV2
CASSEGLGGEQYF
TGTGCCAGCAGTGAAGGGTTGGGGGGCGAGCAGTACTTC
>.|TRBJ2-5|TRBD2|TRBV4-2
CASSQGTSGAGETQYF
TGTGCCAGCAGCCAAGGAACTAGCGGAGCTGGAGAGACCCAGTACTTC
>.|TRBJ2-5|TRBD2|TRBV4-2
CASSPLSGGALVATQYF
TGTGCCAGCAGCCCCCTCAGCGGGGGGGCCTTAGTCGCGACCCAGTACTTC
>.|TRBJ1-1|.|TRBV6-2/TRBV6-3
CASSSLPPPGAFF
TGTGCCAGCAGTTCTCTCCCTCCCCCCGGAGCTTTCTTT
>.|TRBJ1-6|.|TRBV6-5
CASRPEQGVSSPLHF
TGTGCCAGCAGACCCGAGCAGGGCGTGAGCTCACCCCTCCACTTT
>.|TRBJ1-2|.|TRBV5-5
CASSLTDYGYTF
TGTGCCAGCAGCCTGACAGACTATGGCTACACCTTC
>.|TRBJ1-1|TRBD1|TRBV28
CASRPGQVTEAFF
TGTGCCAGCAGGCCAGGACAGGTCACTGAAGCTTTCTTT
>.|TRBJ1-4|.|TRBV7-8
CASSLDAKGEKNEKLFF
TGTGCCAGCAGCTTAGACGCTAAGGGGGAAAAGAATGAAAAACTGTTTTTT
>.|TRBJ2-1|.|TRBV2
CASSARGPYNEQFF
TGTGCCAGCAGCGCAAGGGGTCCCTACAATGAGCAGTTCTTC
>.|TRBJ2-7|TRBD1|TRBV19
CASSIPQGAYEQYF
TGTGCCAGTAGTATCCCACAGGGGGCCTACGAGCAGTACTTC
>.|TRBJ2-2|.|TRBV28
CASTPGTTSVSGELFF
TGTGCCAGCACCCCGGGAACAACTTCGGTCAGCGGGGAGCTGTTTTTT
>.|TRBJ2-7|.|TRBV27
CASSLKSGESYEQYF
TGTGCCAGCAGTTTAAAGTCAGGGGAATCCTACGAGCAGTACTTC
>.|TRBJ2-1|TRBD2|TRBV7-3
CASNSGGPDNEQFF
TGTGCCAGCAACAGCGGGGGGCCGGACAATGAGCAGTTCTTC
>.|TRBJ1-1|.|TRBV5-5
CASRRAVTGNTEAFF
TGTGCCAGCAGAAGAGCAGTGACAGGGAACACTGAAGCTTTCTTT
>.|TRBJ1-2|TRBD1|TRBV5-1
CASSPGPPFDRDYGYTF
TGCGCCAGCAGCCCTGGGCCCCCATTTGACAGGGACTATGGCTACACCTTC
>.|TRBJ2-5|.|TRBV9
CASSGGYQETQYF
TGTGCCAGCAGCGGAGGCTACCAAGAGACCCAGTACTTC
>once|TRBJ2-5|TRBD2|TRBV2
CASTVAGGKTQYF
TGTGCCAGCACGGTGGCGGGGGGAAAGACCCAGTACTTC
>once|TRBJ1-2|TRBD1|TRBV29-1
CSVEDLGTGNYGYTF
TGCAGCGTTGAAGATCTAGGGACAGGGAACTATGGCTACACCTTC
>.|TRBJ2-1|.|TRBV27
CASSLSRPGNEQFF
TGTGCCAGCAGTTTATCGAGACCCGGGAATGAGCAGTTCTTC